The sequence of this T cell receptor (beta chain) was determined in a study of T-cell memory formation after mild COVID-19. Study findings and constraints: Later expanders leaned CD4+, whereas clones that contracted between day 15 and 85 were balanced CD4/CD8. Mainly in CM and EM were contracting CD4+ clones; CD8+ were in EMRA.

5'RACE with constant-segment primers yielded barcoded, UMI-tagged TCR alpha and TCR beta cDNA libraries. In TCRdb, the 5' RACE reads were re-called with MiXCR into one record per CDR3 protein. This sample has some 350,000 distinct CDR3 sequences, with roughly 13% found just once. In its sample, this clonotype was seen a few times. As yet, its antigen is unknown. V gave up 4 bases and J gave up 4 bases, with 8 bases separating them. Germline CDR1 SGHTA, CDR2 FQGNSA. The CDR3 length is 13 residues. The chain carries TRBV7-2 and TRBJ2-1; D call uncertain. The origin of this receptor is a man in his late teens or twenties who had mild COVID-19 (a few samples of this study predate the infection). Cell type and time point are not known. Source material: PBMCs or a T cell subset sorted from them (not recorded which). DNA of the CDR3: TGTGCCAGCAGCTCTAACACTTACAATGAGCAGTTCTTC. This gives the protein CASSSNTYNEQFF.